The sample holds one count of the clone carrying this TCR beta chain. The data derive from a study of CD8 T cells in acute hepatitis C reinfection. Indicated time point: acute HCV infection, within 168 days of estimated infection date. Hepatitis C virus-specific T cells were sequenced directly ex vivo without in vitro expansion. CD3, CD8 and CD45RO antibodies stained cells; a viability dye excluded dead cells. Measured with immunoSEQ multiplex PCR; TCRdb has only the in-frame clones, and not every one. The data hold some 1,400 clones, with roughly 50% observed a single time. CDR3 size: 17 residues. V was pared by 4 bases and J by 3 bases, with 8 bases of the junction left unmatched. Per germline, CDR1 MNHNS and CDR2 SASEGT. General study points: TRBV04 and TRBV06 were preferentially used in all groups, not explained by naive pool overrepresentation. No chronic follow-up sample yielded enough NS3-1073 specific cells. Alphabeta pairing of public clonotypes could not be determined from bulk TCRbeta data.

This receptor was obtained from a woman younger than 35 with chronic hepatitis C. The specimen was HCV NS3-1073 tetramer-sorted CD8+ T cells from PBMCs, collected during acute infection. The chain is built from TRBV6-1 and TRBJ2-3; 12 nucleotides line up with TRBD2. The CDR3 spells CASSGGLAGQLTDTQYF. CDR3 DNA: TGTGCCAGCAGTGGCGGACTAGCGGGGCAATTGACAGATACGCAGTATTTT.